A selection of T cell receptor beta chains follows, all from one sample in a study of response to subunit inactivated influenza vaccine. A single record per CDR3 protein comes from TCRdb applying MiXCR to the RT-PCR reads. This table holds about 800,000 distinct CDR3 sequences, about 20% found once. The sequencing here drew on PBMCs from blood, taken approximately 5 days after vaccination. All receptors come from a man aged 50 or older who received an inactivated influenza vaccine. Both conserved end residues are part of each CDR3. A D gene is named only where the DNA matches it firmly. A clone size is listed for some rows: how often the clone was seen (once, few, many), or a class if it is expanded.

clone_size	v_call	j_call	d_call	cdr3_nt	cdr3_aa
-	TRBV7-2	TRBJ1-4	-	TGTGCCAGCAGCTCCCGACAGCGGGAAAAACTGTTTTTT	CASSSRQREKLFF
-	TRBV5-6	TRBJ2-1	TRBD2	TGTGCCAGCAACGCCCTGGAGGGACTAGCGGCGATGTTC	CASNALEGLAAMF
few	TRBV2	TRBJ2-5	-	TGTGCCAGCAGTGGGAGACGAATGCAAGAGACCCAGTACTTC	CASSGRRMQETQYF
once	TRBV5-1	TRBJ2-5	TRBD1	TGCGCCAGCAGCTGGGGACAGGCCTCCCTTCAAGAGACCCAGTACTTC	CASSWGQASLQETQYF
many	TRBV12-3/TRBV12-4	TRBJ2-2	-	TGTGCCAGCAGTTTACTCCCGGGGAACACCGGGGAGCTGTTTTTT	CASSLLPGNTGELFF
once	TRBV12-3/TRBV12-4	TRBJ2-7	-	TGTGCCAGCAGTTTAAGACAGGTGGGCGAGCAGTACTTC	CASSLRQVGEQYF
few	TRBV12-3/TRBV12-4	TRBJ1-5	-	TGTGCCAGCAGTTTCTCTCAGAATCAGCCCCAGCATTTT	CASSFSQNQPQHF
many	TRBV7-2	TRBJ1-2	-	TGTGCCAGCAGCTTCCGGGCAGGGGAATTGGGTGGCTACACCTTC	CASSFRAGELGGYTF
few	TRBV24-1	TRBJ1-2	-	TGTGCCACCAGTGATTTAAGTACCGGTGGCTACACCTTC	CATSDLSTGGYTF
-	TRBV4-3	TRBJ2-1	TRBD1	TGCGCCAGCAGCCAAGGGGACAGGTTCTCCTACAATGAGCAGTTCTTC	CASSQGDRFSYNEQFF
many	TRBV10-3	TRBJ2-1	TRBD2	TGTGCCATCAGTGATACAGGACTAGGCGTGAATGAGCAGTTCTTC	CAISDTGLGVNEQFF
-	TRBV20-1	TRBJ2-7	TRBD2	TGCAGTTCTACTGATATACCGACTAGCGGTTACGAGCAGTACTTC	CSSTDIPTSGYEQYF
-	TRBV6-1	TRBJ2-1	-	TGTGCCAGCAAGGTAGCAGGGTACAATGAGCAGTTCTTC	CASKVAGYNEQFF
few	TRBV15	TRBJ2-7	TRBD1	TGTGCCACCAGCCCCGGACAGGCCTTGACCTACGAGCAGTACTTC	CATSPGQALTYEQYF
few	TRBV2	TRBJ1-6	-	TGTGCCAGCAGTGAATTTACGGGGATTGAGCCCCTCCACTTT	CASSEFTGIEPLHF
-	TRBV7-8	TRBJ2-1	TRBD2	TGTGCCAGCAGCTTAATCGTCGGGCTAGCGGATTACAATGAGCAGTTCTTC	CASSLIVGLADYNEQFF
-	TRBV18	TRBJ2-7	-	TGTGCCAGCTCACAGTCCGGGACGTCCTCCTACGAGCAGTACTTC	CASSQSGTSSYEQYF
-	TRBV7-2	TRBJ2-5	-	TGTGCCAGCAGCTCCTCCCAAGTGAACCAGTACTTC	CASSSSQVNQYF
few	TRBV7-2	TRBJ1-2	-	TGTGCCAGCAGCCCCCCTCACTATGGCTACACCTTC	CASSPPHYGYTF
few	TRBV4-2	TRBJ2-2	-	TGTGCCAGCAGCCAATTACTGGACAGCAAGAACACCGGGGAGCTGTTTTTT	CASSQLLDSKNTGELFF
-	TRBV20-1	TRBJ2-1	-	TGCAGTGCTAGTTCCTTGCGGGAAGAGCAGTTCTTC	CSASSLREEQFF
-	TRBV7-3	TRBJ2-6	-	TGTGCCAGCAGCTTATATCGGGTTCCTAGTGGGGCCAACGTCCTGACTTTC	CASSLYRVPSGANVLTF
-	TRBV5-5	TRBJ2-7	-	TGTGCCAGCGGGGACTTGCTCTACGAGCAGTACTTC	CASGDLLYEQYF
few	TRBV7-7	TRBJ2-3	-	TGTGCCAGCAGCTTATTGGCGGGACAAAGAGCAGATACGCAGTATTTT	CASSLLAGQRADTQYF
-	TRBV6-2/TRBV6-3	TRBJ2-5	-	TGTGCCAGCAGTTACCACCCCCCAGATCAAGAGACCCAGTACTTC	CASSYHPPDQETQYF
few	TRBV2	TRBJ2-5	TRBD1	TGTGCCAGCAGTCCTAACAAAGGACAGGGTCGGAAAGAGACCCAGTACTTC	CASSPNKGQGRKETQYF
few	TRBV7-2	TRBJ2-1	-	TGTGCCAGCAGCTCGAAATCTAGGGATGAGCAGTTCTTC	CASSSKSRDEQFF
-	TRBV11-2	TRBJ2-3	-	TGTGCCAGCAGCTTAGAATTGGCTTCATCCCGACCGGATACGCAGTATTTT	CASSLELASSRPDTQYF